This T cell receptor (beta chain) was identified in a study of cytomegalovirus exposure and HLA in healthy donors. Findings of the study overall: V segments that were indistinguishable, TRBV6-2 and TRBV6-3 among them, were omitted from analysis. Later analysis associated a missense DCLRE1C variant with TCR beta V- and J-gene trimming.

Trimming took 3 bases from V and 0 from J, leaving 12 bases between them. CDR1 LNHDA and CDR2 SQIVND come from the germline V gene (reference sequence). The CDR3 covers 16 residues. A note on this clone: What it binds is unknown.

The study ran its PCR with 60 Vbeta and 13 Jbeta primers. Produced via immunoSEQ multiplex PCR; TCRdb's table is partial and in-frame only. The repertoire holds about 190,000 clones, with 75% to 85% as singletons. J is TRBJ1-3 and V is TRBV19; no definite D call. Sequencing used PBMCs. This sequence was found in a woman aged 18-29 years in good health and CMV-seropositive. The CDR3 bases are TGTGCCAGTAGTATCTTTCACTCGAGCTCTGGAAACACCATATATTTT. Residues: CASSIFHSSSGNTIYF.